The 3 T cell receptor beta chains below come from one sample, sequenced in a study of cytomegalovirus exposure and HLA in healthy donors. With 60 Vbeta and 13 Jbeta primers, the PCR was carried out. Produced via immunoSEQ multiplex PCR; TCRdb's table is partial and in-frame only. Among 100,000 or so clones, around 84% were seen once, and the ten largest hold approximately 4.2%. Material for sequencing was PBMCs. The origin of the receptors is a woman aged 35 to 49 in good health and CMV-seropositive.

This chain uses TRBV5-5 with TRBJ2-1; 7 bases line up with TRBD1. Looked up from germline, CDR1 is SGHKS and CDR2 is YYEKEE (reference sequence). V lost 0 bases, J lost 2 bases, and 5 bases stayed unmatched. The length of the CDR3 is 16 residues. The CDR3 sequence is CASSLDDRVTYNEQFF. The CDR3 DNA reads as TGTGCCAGCAGCTTGGATGACAGGGTAACCTACAATGAGCAGTTCTTC. Combining the CDR3 with reference TRBV5-5 and TRBJ2-1 gives the whole variable domain DAGVTQSPTHLIKTRGQQVTLRCSPISGHKSVSWYQQVLGQGPQFIFQYYEKEERGRGNFPDRFSARQFPNYSSELNVNALLLGDSALYLCASSLDDRVTYNEQFFGPGTRLTVL.

Comments on this clone: Different DNA sequences within this sample yield the same CDR3. The rearrangement uses TRBV28 and TRBJ2-7, with D maybe TRBD2 (5 bases). This CDR3 has 13 residues. V lost 8 bases to trimming and J lost 1 base, with 12 bases between them. Looked up from germline, CDR1 is MDHEN and CDR2 is SYDVKM. The CDR3 DNA follows: TGTGCCAGCTCCTTTGGCGGGTCCTACGAGCAGTACTTC. This translates into CASSFGGSYEQYF. The whole variable domain, filled in from reference TRBV28 and TRBJ2-7, reads DVKVTQSSRYLVKRTGEKVFLECVQDMDHENMFWYRQDPGLGLRLIYFSYDVKMKEKGDIPEGYSVSREKKERFSLILESASTNQTSMYLCASSFGGSYEQYFGPGTRLTVT.

This sequence joins TRBV28 and TRBJ2-1, with 12 nucleotides matching TRBD1. The V gene's germline CDR1 is MDHEN and CDR2 SYDVKM. Germline trimming cut 2 bases from V and 4 bases from J; bases unmatched to any gene: 12. The CDR3 spans 19 residues. In nucleotides, the CDR3 is TGTGCCAGCAGTTTACTCGGGACAGGGGGCGCCCCGGGGTACAATGAGCAGTTCTTC. This sequence encodes CASSLLGTGGAPGYNEQFF.